These 3 T cell receptor beta chains were sequenced from one sample in a study of blood T cells in healthy people across ages. Together with a sample-barcoded 5' primer, a J-beta primer mix was included in a second PCR lasting roughly 6 to 12 cycles. TCRdb redid the calling of the 5' RACE reads with MiXCR, one entry per CDR3 protein. The sample has a few hundred thousand distinct CDR3 sequences; 25% to 30% are singletons. The sample was blood. These receptors were obtained from a woman aged 70-85 years in good health.

The chain uses TRBV11-2 and TRBJ2-3, with TRBD2 identical over 12 bases. CDR1 is SGHAT, CDR2 FQNNGV, per germline. The CDR3 totals 15 residues. The V gene end was trimmed by 6 bases and the J gene end by 4 bases; junction bases not matched to a gene: 5. CDR3 amino acids: CASRLAGGRSDTQYF. CDR3 coding DNA: TGTGCCAGCAGGCTAGCGGGGGGGCGTTCAGATACGCAGTATTTT.

This clonotype has at least ten counts. The V call is TRBV7-2, the J call TRBJ2-3; D remains unclear. This CDR3 spans 13 amino acids. CDR1 is SGHTA and CDR2 is FQGNSA in the germline V gene. Trimming shortened V by 5 bases and J by 5 bases, and 11 bases separated the two germline ends. The CDR3 nucleotides read TGTGCCAGCAGCCACCCCGGAAGAGATACGCAGTATTTT. It yields the protein CASSHPGRDTQYF. Full variable domain (missing parts from reference TRBV7-2 and TRBJ2-3): GAGVSQSPSNKVTEKGKDVELRCDPISGHTALYWYRQSLGQGLEFLIYFQGNSAPDKSGLPSDRFSAERTGGSVSTLTIQRTQQEDSAVYLCASSHPGRDTQYFGPGTRLTVL.

This clonotype has more than one count but fewer than ten. The V gene is TRBV19, the J gene TRBJ2-2; tentatively, D is TRBD1 (6 bases). The CDR3 sequence is 16 residues long. The germline gives CDR1 LNHDA, CDR2 SQIVND (reference sequence). Trimming removed 3 bases from V and 4 bases from J, with 15 bases in between. The CDR3 region is CASSIGDKKVTGELFF. The CDR3 nucleotides read TGTGCCAGTAGTATTGGGGACAAAAAAGTCACCGGGGAGCTGTTTTTT.